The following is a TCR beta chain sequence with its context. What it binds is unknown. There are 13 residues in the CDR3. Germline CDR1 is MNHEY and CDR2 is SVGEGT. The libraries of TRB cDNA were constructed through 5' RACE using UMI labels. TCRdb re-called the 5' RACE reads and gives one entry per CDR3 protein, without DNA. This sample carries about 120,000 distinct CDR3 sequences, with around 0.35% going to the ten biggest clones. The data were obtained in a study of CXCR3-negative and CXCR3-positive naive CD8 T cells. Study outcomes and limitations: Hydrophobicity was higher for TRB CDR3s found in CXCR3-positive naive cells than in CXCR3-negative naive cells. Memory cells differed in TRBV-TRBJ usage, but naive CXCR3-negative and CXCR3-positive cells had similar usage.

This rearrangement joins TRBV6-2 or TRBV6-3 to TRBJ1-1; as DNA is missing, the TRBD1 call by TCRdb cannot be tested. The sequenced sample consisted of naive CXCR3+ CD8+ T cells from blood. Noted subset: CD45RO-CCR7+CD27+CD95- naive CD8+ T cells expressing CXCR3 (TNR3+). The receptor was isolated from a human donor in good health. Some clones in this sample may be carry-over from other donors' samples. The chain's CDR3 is CASSFGQFTEAFF.